The 14 T cell receptor beta chains below were found in one sample sequenced in a study of blood T cell repertoires in COVID-19. Repertoires were generated with immunoSEQ multiplex PCR, while TCRdb's copy carries only in-frame clones and drops some. The sample holds about 160,000 clones, approximately 79% seen once. Sequencing used peripheral blood. The receptors were gathered from a woman aged 40 to 50 with COVID-19, enrolled during active disease.

The chain joins TRBV9 to TRBJ2-7; 7 bases map to TRBD1. This CDR3 region has 17 residues. Germline-derived CDR1 and CDR2 are SGDLS and YYNGEE. The J segment lost 2 bases and the V segment lost 0 bases, leaving 11 bases of the junction unmatched. CDR3 bases: TGTGCCAGCAGCGTAGGCTCCACAGGGGTTACCACCTACGAGCAGTACTTC. Encoded protein: CASSVGSTGVTTYEQYF.

J is TRBJ2-1 and V is TRBV19; TRBD2 matches 10 bases. Germline V gene lookup returns CDR1 LNHDA and CDR2 SQIVND (reference sequence). The CDR3 loop spans 16 amino acids. Unmatched junction bases numbered 2, after V lost 3 bases and J lost 0 bases. The DNA of the CDR3 is TGTGCCAGTAGTATCTCTAGCGGGAGCTCCTACAATGAGCAGTTCTTC. The encoded protein is CASSISSGSSYNEQFF.

V gene TRBV5-4 combines with J gene TRBJ2-5, with a weak D call TRBD2 (7 bases). From germline, CDR1 is SGHNT and CDR2 YYREEE (reference sequence). The CDR3 loop spans 15 amino acids. Trimming took 7 bases from V and 5 from J, leaving 21 bases between them. CDR3 sequence (DNA): TGTGCCAGCTCCCGGACCGGGGGGCACCGGGAGACCCAGTACTTC. It yields the protein CASSRTGGHRETQYF.

The chain joins TRBV2 to TRBJ2-3, with TRBD1 as a possible D gene (5 bases). The germline gives CDR1 SNHLY, CDR2 FYNNEI. The CDR3 totals 15 residues. Between the trimmed V and J ends, which lost 2 bases and 0 bases, there was a span of 9 bases. The CDR3 DNA follows: TGTGCCAGCAGTGAAAGGGGCAGGAGCACAGATACGCAGTATTTT. Its translation is CASSERGRSTDTQYF.

This clone appeared a few times. This chain uses TRBV3-1 (or the pseudogene TRBV3-2) with TRBJ2-3, with TRBD2 matching over 7 bases. Germline trimming cut 0 bases from V and 8 bases from J; bases unmatched to any gene: 5. This CDR3 spans 14 amino acids. Per the germline V gene, CDR1 is LGHDT and CDR2 is YNNKEL (reference sequence). The CDR3 sequence: CASSQDWGRGTQYF. For the CDR3, the DNA is TGTGCCAGCAGCCAAGATTGGGGGAGGGGTACGCAGTATTTT.

A few counts support this clone. The gene calls are TRBV9 and TRBJ2-7; D not resolved. CDR1 is SGDLS and CDR2 is YYNGEE in the germline V gene. The CDR3 consists of 14 residues. V lost 0 bases and J lost 5, with 12 bases in between. For the CDR3, the DNA is TGTGCCAGCAGCGTAGCTGGGCAGGCTCACGAGCAGTACTTC. This translates into CASSVAGQAHEQYF. Full variable domain (rest looked up from reference TRBV9 and TRBJ2-7): DSGVTQTPKHLITATGQRVTLRCSPRSGDLSVYWYQQSLDQGLQFLIQYYNGEERAKGNILERFSAQQFPDLHSELNLSSLELGDSALYFCASSVAGQAHEQYFGPGTRLTVT.

Details on this clone: A junction boundary mismatches the germline segment, possibly from a read error. The chain links TRBV7-7 to TRBJ2-7; TRBD1 agrees at 7 bases. This CDR3 has 13 amino acids. CDR1 is SSHAT, CDR2 FNYEAQ, per germline (reference sequence). The CDR3 DNA is TGTGCTAGCAGCTTAAACAGGGGTGACGAGCAGTACTTC. Its translation is CASSLNRGDEQYF. The full variable domain, its missing parts supplied by reference TRBV7-7 and TRBJ2-7, is GAGVSQSPRYKVTKRGQDVTLRCDPISSHATLYWYQQALGQGPEFLTYFNYEAQPDKSGLPSDRFSAERPEGSISTLTIQRTEQRDSAMYRCASSLNRGDEQYFGPGTRLTVT.

The count of this clone is one. This chain links TRBV4-1 with TRBJ1-5, with 12 positions matching TRBD1. There are 19 residues in the CDR3. V gave up 3 bases and J gave up 7 bases; unmatched junction bases: 16. The germline CDR1 and CDR2 sequences are MGHRA and YSYEKL. The CDR3 region has the DNA TGCGCCAGCAGCCACTTCCCCCCCCGGGACAGGGGGCTGGGGCAGCCCCAGCATTTT. As protein: CASSHFPPRDRGLGQPQHF.

This chain connects TRBV5-5 to TRBJ1-2; the D gene is possibly TRBD1 (5 bases). The V gene lost 0 bases and the J gene lost 8 bases, with 14 bases spanning the gap. This CDR3 spans 14 amino acids. Germline CDR1 is SGHKS and CDR2 is YYEKEE (reference sequence). CDR3 region: CASSLEGQGRGYTF. The DNA for the CDR3 is TGTGCCAGCAGCTTGGAGGGCCAGGGCCGAGGCTACACCTTC.

This chain links TRBV6-5 with TRBJ1-4, with D perhaps matching TRBD1 (6 bases). Trimming pared 6 bases from V and 0 bases from J, leaving 11 bases between. CDR3 length: 15 residues. Germline V CDR1 and CDR2: MNHEY, SVGAGI. This CDR3 reads CASRGGPATNEKLFF. The DNA of the CDR3 is TGTGCCAGCAGGGGGGGGCCCGCAACTAATGAAAAACTGTTTTTT.

The V and J genes are TRBV20-1 and TRBJ2-5; D uncertain. Germline values: CDR1 DFQATT, CDR2 SNEGSKA (reference sequence). This CDR3 has 11 amino acids. V was pared by 3 bases and J by 3 bases, with 5 bases between. CDR3 loop: CSASPKETQYF. The DNA of the CDR3 is TGCAGTGCTAGCCCTAAAGAGACCCAGTACTTC.

V usage is TRBV4-2 and J usage is TRBJ1-2; weak D call: TRBD1 (6 bases). Trimming removed 0 bases at V and 3 bases at J, with 14 bases between. The CDR3 loop spans 16 amino acids. Germline V gene lookup returns CDR1 LGHNA and CDR2 YNFKEQ. The DNA of the CDR3 is TGTGCCAGCAGCCAAGACCCCGGACAGCCCGACTATGGCTACACCTTC. This encodes CASSQDPGQPDYGYTF.

The chain couples TRBV5-5 to TRBJ2-1, with TRBD2 matching over 7 bases. Per the germline V gene, CDR1 is SGHKS and CDR2 is YYEKEE (reference sequence). The CDR3 extends over 11 amino acids. V shed 7 bases, J shed 9 bases, and the junction held 4 bases outside the gene matches. CDR3 residues: CASGAGSEQFF. In DNA form, the CDR3 reads TGTGCCAGCGGAGCGGGATCTGAGCAGTTCTTC.

This clone showed up just a few times. This rearrangement joins TRBV3-1 (or the pseudogene TRBV3-2) to TRBJ1-3; no reliable D call. The CDR3 loop spans 12 amino acids. Trimming removed 2 bases at V and 3 bases at J, with 2 bases between. Germline V gene sequence: CDR1 LGHDT, CDR2 YNNKEL (reference sequence). Here the CDR3 reads CASSQHGNTIYF. The CDR3 DNA reads TGTGCCAGCAGCCAACATGGAAACACCATATATTTT.